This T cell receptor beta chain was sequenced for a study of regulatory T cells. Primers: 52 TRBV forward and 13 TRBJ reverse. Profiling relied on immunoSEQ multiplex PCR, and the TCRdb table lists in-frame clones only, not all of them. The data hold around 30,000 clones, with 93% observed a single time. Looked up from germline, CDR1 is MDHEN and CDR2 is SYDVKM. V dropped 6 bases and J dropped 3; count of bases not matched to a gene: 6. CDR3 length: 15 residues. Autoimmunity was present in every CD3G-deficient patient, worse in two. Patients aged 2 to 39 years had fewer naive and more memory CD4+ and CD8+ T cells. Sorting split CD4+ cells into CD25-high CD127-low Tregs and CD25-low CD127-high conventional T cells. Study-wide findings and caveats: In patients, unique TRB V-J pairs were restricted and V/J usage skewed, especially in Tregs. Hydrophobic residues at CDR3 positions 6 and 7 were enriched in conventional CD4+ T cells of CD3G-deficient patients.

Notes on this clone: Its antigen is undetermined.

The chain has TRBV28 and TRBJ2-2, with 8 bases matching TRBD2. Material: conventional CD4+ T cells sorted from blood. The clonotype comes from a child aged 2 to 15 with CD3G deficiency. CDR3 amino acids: CASRMSGGYTGELFF. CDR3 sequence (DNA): TGTGCCAGCAGAATGAGCGGGGGTTACACCGGGGAGCTGTTTTTT.